The clone carrying this T cell receptor (beta chain) has ten or more counts. Its specificity is unknown. This sample was taken from a study of blood T cells in healthy people across ages. The study's findings and limits: With unsorted PBMCs, a conclusive comparison of naive versus antigen-experienced cells was not possible. Unknown donor CMV status possibly confounded expanded clonotype changes.

It was with a sample-barcoded 5' primer and a J-beta primer mix that a second PCR of roughly 6 to 11 cycles was run. Each cDNA was tagged by a template-switch adaptor containing 12 random nucleotides. TCRdb processed the 5' RACE reads anew with MiXCR; each CDR3 protein has one entry. This sample has about 650,000 distinct CDR3 sequences, with around 32% found just once. The sequence was obtained from a woman of 80 years or more in good health. The sample was blood.

The chain's CDR3 is CASSLKGQGYNEQFF. The CDR3 DNA sequence: TGTGCCAGCAGTTTAAAAGGACAGGGATACAATGAGCAGTTCTTC. The chain carries TRBV28 and TRBJ2-1; TRBD1 aligns across 8 bases. The trim removed 2 bases at V and 4 bases at J, leaving 4 bases unmatched. Germline CDR1 and CDR2: MDHEN and SYDVKM. The CDR3 totals 15 residues.